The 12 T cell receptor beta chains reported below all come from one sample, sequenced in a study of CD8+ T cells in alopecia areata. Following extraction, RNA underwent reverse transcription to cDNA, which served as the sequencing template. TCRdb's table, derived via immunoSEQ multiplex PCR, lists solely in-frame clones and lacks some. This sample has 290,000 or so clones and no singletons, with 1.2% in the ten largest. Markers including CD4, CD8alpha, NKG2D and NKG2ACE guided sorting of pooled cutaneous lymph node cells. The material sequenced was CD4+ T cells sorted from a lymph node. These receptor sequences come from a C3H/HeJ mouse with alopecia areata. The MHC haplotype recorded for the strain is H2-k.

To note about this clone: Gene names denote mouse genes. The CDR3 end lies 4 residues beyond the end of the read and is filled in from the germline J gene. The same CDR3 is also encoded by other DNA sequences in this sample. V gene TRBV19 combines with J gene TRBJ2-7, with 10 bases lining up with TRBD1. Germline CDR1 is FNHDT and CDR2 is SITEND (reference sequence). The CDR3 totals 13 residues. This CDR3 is CASSMGQGYEQYF. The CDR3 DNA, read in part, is TGTGCCAGCAGTATGGGACAGGGGTAT.

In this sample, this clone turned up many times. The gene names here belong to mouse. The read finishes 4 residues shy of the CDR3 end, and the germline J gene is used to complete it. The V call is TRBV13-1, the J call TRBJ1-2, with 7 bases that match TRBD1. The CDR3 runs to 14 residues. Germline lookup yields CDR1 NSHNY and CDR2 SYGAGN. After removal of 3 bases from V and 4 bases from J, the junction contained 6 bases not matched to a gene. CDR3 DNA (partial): TGTGCCAGCAGTGGGGCTCGGGACAGCTCC. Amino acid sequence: CASSGARDSS. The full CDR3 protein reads CASSGARDSSDYTF.

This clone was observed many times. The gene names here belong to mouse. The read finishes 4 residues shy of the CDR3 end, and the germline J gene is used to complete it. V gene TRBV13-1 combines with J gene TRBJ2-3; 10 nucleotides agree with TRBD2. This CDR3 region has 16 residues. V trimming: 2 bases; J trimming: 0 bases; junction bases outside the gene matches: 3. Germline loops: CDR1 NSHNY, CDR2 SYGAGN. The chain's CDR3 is CASSEAGGASAETLYF. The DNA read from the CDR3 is TGTGCCAGCAGTGAGGCTGGGGGGGCTAGTGCAGAA.

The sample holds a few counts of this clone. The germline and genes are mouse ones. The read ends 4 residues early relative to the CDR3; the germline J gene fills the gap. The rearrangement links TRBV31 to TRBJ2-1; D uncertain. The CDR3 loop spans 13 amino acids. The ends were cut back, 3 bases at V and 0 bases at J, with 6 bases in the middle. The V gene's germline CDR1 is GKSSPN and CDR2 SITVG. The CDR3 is CAWRSSNYAEQFF. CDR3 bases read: TGTGCCTGGAGAAGCAGTAACTATGCT.

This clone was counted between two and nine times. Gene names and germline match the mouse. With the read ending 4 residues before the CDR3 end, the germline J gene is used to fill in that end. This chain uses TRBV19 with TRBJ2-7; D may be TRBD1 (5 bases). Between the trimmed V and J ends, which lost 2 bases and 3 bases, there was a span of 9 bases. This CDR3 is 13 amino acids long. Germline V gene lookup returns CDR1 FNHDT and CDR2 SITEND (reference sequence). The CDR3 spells CASSMDKYYEQYF. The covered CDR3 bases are TGTGCCAGCAGTATGGACAAATACTAT.

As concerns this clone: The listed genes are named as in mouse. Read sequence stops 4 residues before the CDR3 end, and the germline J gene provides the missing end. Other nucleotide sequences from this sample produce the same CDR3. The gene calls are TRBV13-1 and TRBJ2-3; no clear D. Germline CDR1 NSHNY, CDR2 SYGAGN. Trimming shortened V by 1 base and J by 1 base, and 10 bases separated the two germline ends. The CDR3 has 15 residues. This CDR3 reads CASSDLPGGAETLYF. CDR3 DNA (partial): TGTGCCAGCAGTGATTTACCAGGTGGTGCAGAA.

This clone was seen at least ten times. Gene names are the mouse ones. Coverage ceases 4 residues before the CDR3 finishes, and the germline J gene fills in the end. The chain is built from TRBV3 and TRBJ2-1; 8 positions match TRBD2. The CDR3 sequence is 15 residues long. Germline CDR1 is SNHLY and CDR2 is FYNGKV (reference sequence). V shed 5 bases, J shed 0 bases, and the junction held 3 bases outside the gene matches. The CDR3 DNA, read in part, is TGTGCCAGCAGCCCTGGGGGGAATAACTATGCT. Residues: CASSPGGNNYA. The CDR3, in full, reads CASSPGGNNYAEQFF. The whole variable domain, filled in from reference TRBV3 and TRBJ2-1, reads GPKVLQIPSHQIIDMGQMVTLNCDPVSNHLYFYWYKQILGQQMEFLVNFYNGKVMEKSKLFKDQFSVERPDGSYFTLKIQPTALEDSAVYFCASSPGGNNYAEQFFGPGTRLTVL.

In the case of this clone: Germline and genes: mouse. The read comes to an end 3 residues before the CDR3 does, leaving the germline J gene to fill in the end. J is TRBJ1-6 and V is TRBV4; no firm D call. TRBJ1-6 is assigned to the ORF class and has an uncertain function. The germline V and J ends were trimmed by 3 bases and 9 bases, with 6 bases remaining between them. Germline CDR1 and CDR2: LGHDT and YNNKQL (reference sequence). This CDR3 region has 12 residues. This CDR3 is CASSYEGSPLYF. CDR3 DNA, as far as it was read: TGTGCCAGCAGCTACGAGGGTTCGCCC.

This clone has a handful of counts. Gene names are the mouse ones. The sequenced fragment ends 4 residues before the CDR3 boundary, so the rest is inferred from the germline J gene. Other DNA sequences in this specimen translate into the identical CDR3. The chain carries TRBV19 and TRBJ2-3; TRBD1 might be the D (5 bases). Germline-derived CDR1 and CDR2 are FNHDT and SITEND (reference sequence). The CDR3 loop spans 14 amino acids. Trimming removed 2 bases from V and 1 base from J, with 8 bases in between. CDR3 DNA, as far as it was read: TGTGCCAGCAGTATCGGCAGGGGTGCAGAA. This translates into CASSIGRGAE. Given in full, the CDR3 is CASSIGRGAETLYF.

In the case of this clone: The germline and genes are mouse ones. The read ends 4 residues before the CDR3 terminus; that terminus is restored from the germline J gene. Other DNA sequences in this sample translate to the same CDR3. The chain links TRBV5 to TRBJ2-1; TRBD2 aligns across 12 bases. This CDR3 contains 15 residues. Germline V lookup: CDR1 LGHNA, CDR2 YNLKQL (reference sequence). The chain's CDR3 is CASSQEGLGGAEQFF. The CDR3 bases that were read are TGTGCCAGCAGCCAAGAGGGACTGGGGGGAGCT.

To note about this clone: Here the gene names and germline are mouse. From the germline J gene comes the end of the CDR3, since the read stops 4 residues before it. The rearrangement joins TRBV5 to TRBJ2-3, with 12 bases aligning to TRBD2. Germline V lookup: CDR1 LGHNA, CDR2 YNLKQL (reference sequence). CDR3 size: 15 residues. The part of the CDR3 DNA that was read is TGTGCCAGCAGCCAAGTGGGACTGGGGGGAGAA. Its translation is CASSQVGLGGE. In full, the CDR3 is CASSQVGLGGETLYF.

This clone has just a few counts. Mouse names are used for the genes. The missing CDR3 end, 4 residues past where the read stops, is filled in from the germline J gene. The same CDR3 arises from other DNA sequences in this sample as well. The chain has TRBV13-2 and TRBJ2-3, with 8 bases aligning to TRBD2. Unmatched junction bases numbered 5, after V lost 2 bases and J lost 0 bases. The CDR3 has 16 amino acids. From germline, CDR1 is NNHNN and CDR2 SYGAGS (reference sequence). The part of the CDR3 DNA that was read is TGTGCCAGCGGTGAAGGAACTGGGGGTAGTGCAGAA. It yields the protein CASGEGTGGSAE. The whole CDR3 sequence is CASGEGTGGSAETLYF.